This passage covers 17 T cell receptor beta chains from one sample sequenced in a study of blood T cell repertoires in COVID-19. Using immunoSEQ multiplex PCR, the repertoire was profiled, and TCRdb retains in-frame clones only, with some absent. In the table there are just under 150,000 clones, about 86% of which are singletons. The sequencing sample was made of peripheral blood. The receptors here all came from a woman between 50 and 59 years old with active or convalescent COVID-19.

V gene TRBV6-5 combines with J gene TRBJ2-2, with TRBD1 matching 9 bases. Germline CDR1 and CDR2: MNHEY and SVGAGI. Trimming removed 8 bases from V and 4 bases from J; junction bases left unmatched: 2. CDR3 length: 13 amino acids. DNA for the CDR3: TGTGCCAGCCGGACAGGGGTCACCGGGGAGCTGTTTTTT. This gives the protein CASRTGVTGELFF.

V gene TRBV19 combines with J gene TRBJ1-2; D not resolved. Germline CDR1 is LNHDA and CDR2 is SQIVND (reference sequence). V was pared by 3 bases and J by 1 base, with 6 bases between. The CDR3 extends over 13 amino acids. The CDR3 sequence is CASSIAGNYGYTF. CDR3 bases: TGTGCCAGTAGTATCGCGGGTAACTATGGCTACACCTTC.

This rearrangement joins TRBV19 to TRBJ2-5; 9 bases are a match to TRBD1. The CDR3 runs 12 residues. Unmatched junction bases numbered 9, after V lost 9 bases and J lost 10 bases. Germline lookup yields CDR1 LNHDA and CDR2 SQIVND (reference sequence). This chain's CDR3 is CASTRTGEDQYF. The CDR3 coding sequence is TGTGCCAGCACACGGACAGGGGAGGACCAGTACTTC.

The chain uses TRBV29-1 and TRBJ2-1, with 11 positions matching TRBD2. The germline CDR1 and CDR2 sequences are SQVTM and ANQGSEA. V trimming: 3 bases; J trimming: 6 bases; junction bases outside the gene matches: 13. The CDR3 sequence is 17 residues long. CDR3 DNA sequence: TGCAGCGTTGATAATGATTGGCTAGCGGGAGGAGGCAATGAGCAGTTCTTC. It is translated as CSVDNDWLAGGGNEQFF.

The chain joins TRBV7-6 to TRBJ2-7, with 10 bases fitting TRBD1. The CDR3 runs 15 residues. Germline V gene lookup returns CDR1 SGHVS and CDR2 FNYEAQ. The J segment lost 1 base and the V segment lost 4 bases, leaving 4 bases of the junction unmatched. CDR3 nucleotides: TGTGCCAGCAGCTCAGGGACAGGGGTATCCTACGAGCAGTACTTC. Its translation is CASSSGTGVSYEQYF. Drawing the rest from reference TRBV7-6 and TRBJ2-7, the complete variable domain is GAGVSQSPRYKVTKRGQDVALRCDPISGHVSLYWYRQALGQGPEFLTYFNYEAQQDKSGLPNDRFSAERPEGSISTLTIQRTEQRDSAMYRCASSSGTGVSYEQYFGPGTRLTVT.

The rearrangement links TRBV30 to TRBJ2-3; 8 positions match TRBD2. The CDR3 covers 15 residues. Germline V gene data show CDR1 as GTSNPN and CDR2 as SVGIG (reference sequence). The V and J ends lost 4 bases and 0 bases, in that order; junction bases with no gene match: 6. The CDR3: CAWKVTGGSTDTQYF. CDR3 nucleotide sequence: TGTGCCTGGAAAGTAACGGGAGGGAGCACAGATACGCAGTATTTT.

This clone was seen once. The chain joins TRBV11-2 to TRBJ1-2, with a weak D call TRBD1 (5 bases). V was pared by 5 bases and J by 6 bases, with 16 bases between. The CDR3 extends over 14 amino acids. The germline V gene has CDR1 SGHAT and CDR2 FQNNGV. CDR3 loop: CASSPTRGTNGYTF. In DNA, the CDR3 is TGTGCCAGCAGCCCCACGCGGGGGACCAATGGCTACACCTTC.

The rearrangement uses TRBV19 and TRBJ1-3; D not certain. Per germline, CDR1 LNHDA and CDR2 SQIVND (reference sequence). This CDR3 has 13 residues. The ends were cut back, 11 bases at V and 0 bases at J, with 11 bases in the middle. The chain's CDR3 is CAARPHSGNTIYF. DNA of the CDR3: TGTGCCGCCCGCCCACACTCTGGAAACACCATATATTTT.

The genes are TRBV5-1 and TRBJ2-7; 8 bases are a match to TRBD1. The germline V gene has CDR1 SGHRS and CDR2 YFSETQ. CDR3 length: 15 amino acids. J was trimmed by 2 bases and V by 0 bases; bases with no gene match: 4. CDR3 coding DNA: TGCGCCAGCAGCTTGGTGGGGACAGGCGCCTACGAGCAGTACTTC. Its translation: CASSLVGTGAYEQYF.

V is TRBV6-5 and J is TRBJ1-4, with D possibly TRBD1 on 6 matching bases. The CDR3 is 15 amino acids. V gave up 2 bases and J gave up 7 bases, with 14 bases separating them. In germline, CDR1 is MNHEY, CDR2 SVGAGI. Here the CDR3 reads CASSYGSGGGEKLFF. The CDR3 DNA reads as TGTGCCAGCAGTTACGGGTCGGGGGGCGGTGAAAAACTGTTTTTT.

The genes are TRBV11-1 and TRBJ2-7; D perhaps matches TRBD1 (6 bases). The germline CDR1 and CDR2 sequences are SGHAT and FQDESV (reference sequence). The V gene lost 5 bases and the J gene lost 1 base, with 12 bases spanning the gap. The CDR3 consists of 14 residues. The CDR3: CASSATRGSYEQYF. The CDR3 DNA reads TGTGCCAGCAGCGCAACCAGGGGATCCTACGAGCAGTACTTC.

A single count supports this clone. The chain links TRBV6-5 to TRBJ1-5, with 7 nucleotides matching TRBD1. Trimming took 8 bases from V and 3 from J; bases not matched to a gene: 7. Germline values: CDR1 MNHEY, CDR2 SVGAGI. This CDR3 is 14 amino acids long. CDR3 in DNA: TGTGCCAGCCATGACAGGGCGTACAATCAGCCCCAGCATTTT. It yields the protein CASHDRAYNQPQHF.

This clone was detected only a few times. The V call is TRBV5-1, the J call TRBJ2-5; D possibly corresponds to TRBD1 (6 bases). Trimming stripped 4 bases from V and 1 base from J, with 17 bases between. Looked up from germline, CDR1 is SGHRS and CDR2 is YFSETQ. The CDR3 is 16 amino acids. The CDR3 region is CASSPSSGAAQETQYF. CDR3 sequence (DNA): TGCGCCAGCAGCCCTTCTTCAGGGGCTGCCCAAGAGACCCAGTACTTC.

The V gene is TRBV4-1, the J gene TRBJ2-1; 13 nucleotides line up with TRBD2. J lost 6 bases, V lost 1 base, and 12 bases had no gene match. CDR1 and CDR2 from the germline V gene are MGHRA and YSYEKL. The CDR3 covers 19 residues. CDR3 amino acids: CASSQGGLAGAGQGNEQFF. CDR3 nucleotide sequence: TGCGCCAGCAGCCAAGGCGGACTAGCGGGAGCAGGTCAGGGCAATGAGCAGTTCTTC.

The gene calls are TRBV27 and TRBJ2-1; D not resolved. Germline V CDR1 and CDR2: MNHEY, SMNVEV (reference sequence). The CDR3 is 13 residues long. Trimming stripped 2 bases from V and 7 bases from J, with 9 bases between. The CDR3 loop is CASSLTGFNEQFF. DNA of the CDR3: TGTGCCAGCAGTTTAACCGGGTTTAATGAGCAGTTCTTC.

This chain uses TRBV3-1 (or the pseudogene TRBV3-2) with TRBJ2-7, with 8 bases that match TRBD1. The CDR3 is made up of 15 amino acids. The germline V gene encodes CDR1 LGHDT and CDR2 YNNKEL (reference sequence). V was clipped by 4 bases and J by 1 base; unmatched bases: 6. CDR3 bases: TGTGCCAGCAGCCTCCGGACAGGGTCATCCTACGAGCAGTACTTC. Residues: CASSLRTGSSYEQYF.

This chain links TRBV6-4 with TRBJ2-3, with no clear D. The V gene's germline CDR1 is MRHNA and CDR2 SNTAGT. The V end lost 0 bases, the J end lost 3 bases, and 7 bases lay between the germline ends. The CDR3 is 14 amino acids. In nucleotides, the CDR3 is TGTGCCAGCAGTGACTCGCGAAGTACAGATACGCAGTATTTT. Translation gives CASSDSRSTDTQYF.